Listed below are T cell receptor beta chains from one sample, sequenced in a study of T cells in Graves' hyperthyroidism and ophthalmopathy. TCRdb processed the multiplex PCR reads anew with MiXCR; each CDR3 protein has one entry. The repertoire includes some 550,000 distinct CDR3 sequences, less than 25% of them detected once, and about a quarter sits in the top ten. Sequencing was performed on blood. These receptors were collected from a man younger than 35 with Graves' hyperthyroidism. Both conserved end residues are part of each CDR3. Fields, in order: clone size, V gene, D gene, J gene, CDR3 length, CDR3 DNA, CDR3 protein. D genes are given only for firm matches. A clone size is listed for some rows: how often the clone was seen (once, few, many), or a class if it is expanded.

-	TRBV6-1	TRBD1	TRBJ2-7	16	TGTGCCAGCAGCACGATGTGGGACACCAGGGGGTACGAGCAGTACTTC	CASSTMWDTRGYEQYF
many	TRBV7-2	-	TRBJ1-6	14	TGTGCCAGCAGCCTACAGGGTTTGAGTTCACCCCTCCACTTT	CASSLQGLSSPLHF
many	TRBV20-1	-	TRBJ2-7	14	TGCAGTGCTCAGAGACCCCCCCTCTCCTACGAGCAGTACTTC	CSAQRPPLSYEQYF
many	TRBV6-2/TRBV6-3	-	TRBJ2-5	12	TGTGCCAGCAGGCGGAGCGTAGAGACCCAGTACTTC	CASRRSVETQYF
many	TRBV11-2	TRBD2	TRBJ2-2	18	TGTGCCAGCAGCTTGCCCGGGGAGCGGGGGGGCATTGACGGGGAGCTGTTTTTT	CASSLPGERGGIDGELFF
many	TRBV12-3/TRBV12-4	-	TRBJ1-1	13	TGTGCCAGCAGTTCGTCAGAGAACACTGAAGCTTTCTTT	CASSSSENTEAFF
many	TRBV29-1	-	TRBJ1-1	13	TGCAGCGGATCACAGGGTAGGGGTGATGAAGCTTTCTTT	CSGSQGRGDEAFF
-	TRBV28	-	TRBJ2-5	13	TGTGCCAGCAGTTTCGTCCAGCGGGAGACCCAGTACTTC	CASSFVQRETQYF
many	TRBV6-5	-	TRBJ1-5	16	TGTGCCAGCAGTTACGATGGCGCCCTTAGCAATCAGCCCCAGCATTTT	CASSYDGALSNQPQHF
many	TRBV20-1	TRBD1	TRBJ2-5	13	TGCAGTGCTTTCCGGACAGGGGAAGAGACCCAGTACTTC	CSAFRTGEETQYF
-	TRBV6-5	-	TRBJ2-2	15	TGTGCCAGCAGTTACAGAACTCTCGACACCGGGGAGCTGTTTTTT	CASSYRTLDTGELFF
many	TRBV6-2/TRBV6-3	-	TRBJ2-7	15	-	CASSILGHGGSEQYF
-	TRBV19	-	TRBJ1-1	15	TGTGCCAGTAGTAATCCTCGAACGGGAGGTACTGAAGCTTTCTTT	CASSNPRTGGTEAFF
many	TRBV6-4	-	TRBJ2-2	13	TGTGCCAGCAGTGGTGACACCGGCGGGGAGCTGTTTTTT	CASSGDTGGELFF
-	TRBV28	TRBD1	TRBJ2-2	15	TGTGCCAGCTCCGAAGGACAGGTGAACACCGGGGAGCTGTTTTTT	CASSEGQVNTGELFF
-	TRBV19	-	TRBJ1-5	14	TGTGCCAGTAGCCTCGCGGGTTTTAATCAGCCCGATCATTTT	CASSLAGFNQPDHF
-	TRBV28	-	TRBJ2-7	11	TGTGCCAGCAGCCGTCAGCACGAGCAGTACTTC	CASSRQHEQYF
many	TRBV6-1	TRBD1	TRBJ2-7	15	TGTGCCAGCAGTGCCAGGGGGTTACTCTCCTACGAGCAGTACTTC	CASSARGLLSYEQYF
many	TRBV6-5	-	TRBJ1-2	15	TGTGCCAGCAGTTACACAGGGACCGCAAACTATGGCTACACCTTC	CASSYTGTANYGYTF
many	TRBV7-2	-	TRBJ1-5	15	TGTGCCAGCAGCCCATTTAGGACAGCGGATCAGCCCCAGCATTTT	CASSPFRTADQPQHF
-	TRBV30	-	TRBJ2-7	15	TGTGCCTTGAATAATACGGACAGCATTCTCTACGAGCAGTACTTC	CALNNTDSILYEQYF
-	TRBV7-9	-	TRBJ2-5	15	TGTGCCAGCAGCTTGTACGCGGGGGCCGGTGAGACCCAGTACTTC	CASSLYAGAGETQYF
many	TRBV12-3/TRBV12-4	TRBD1	TRBJ2-2	14	TGTGCCAGCACCGCCGGCCAGGGGGCCGGGGAGCTGTTTTTT	CASTAGQGAGELFF
-	TRBV6-1	-	TRBJ1-6	15	TGTGCCAGCAGGCTCTCATGGTCCAATAATTCACCCCTCCACTTT	CASRLSWSNNSPLHF
-	TRBV12-3/TRBV12-4	TRBD1	TRBJ2-7	13	TGTGCCAGCACCCTGGACAGGGTGAGCGAGCAGTACTTC	CASTLDRVSEQYF
many	TRBV6-2/TRBV6-3	TRBD1	TRBJ2-7	16	TGTGCCAGCAGTTACTCAACCGGGACAGGCCACTACGAGCAGTACTTC	CASSYSTGTGHYEQYF
many	TRBV19	TRBD1	TRBJ1-2	15	TGTGCCAGTAGTATTTCGGGACAGGGTTTGGATGGCTACACCTTC	CASSISGQGLDGYTF
-	TRBV19	-	TRBJ1-1	14	TGTGCCAGTAGTATAACGGGGCCGAACACTGAAGCTTTCTTT	CASSITGPNTEAFF
many	TRBV29-1	-	TRBJ2-7	11	TGCAGCGTGGAGACAGTCTACGAGCAGTACTTC	CSVETVYEQYF
many	TRBV28	-	TRBJ2-2	14	TGTGCCAGCAGCCCCACAGGATCCACCGGGGAGCTGTTTTTT	CASSPTGSTGELFF
many	TRBV12-3/TRBV12-4	-	TRBJ1-5	15	TGTGCCAGCAGCTTGGGGGGGGAGGGCAATCAGCCCCAGCATTTT	CASSLGGEGNQPQHF
many	TRBV6-1	-	TRBJ1-1	14	TGTGCCAGCCGAGGACGGGGAGAGAGCACTGAAGCTTTCTTT	CASRGRGESTEAFF
many	TRBV6-1	-	TRBJ2-2	13	TGTGCCAGCAGTGAAGGTGAAGCCGGGGAGCTGTTTTTT	CASSEGEAGELFF
few	TRBV19	-	TRBJ2-2	15	TGTGCCTCGAAAGAGCAGGTCCTCCGCACCGGGGAGCTGTTTTTT	CASKEQVLRTGELFF
-	TRBV3-1	TRBD1	TRBJ1-3	16	TGTGCCAGCAGCCAAGTTGAGGGGGCGTTGGGAAACACCATATATTTT	CASSQVEGALGNTIYF
many	TRBV6-5	TRBD1	TRBJ2-7	13	TGTGCCGGATCTCGGGACAGGGCCTACGAGCAGTACTTC	CAGSRDRAYEQYF
many	TRBV12-3/TRBV12-4	-	TRBJ1-5	15	TGTGCCAGCAGCCCCCCCACAGAGCTCAATCAGCCCCAGCATTTT	CASSPPTELNQPQHF
few	TRBV28	-	TRBJ2-5	15	TGTGCCAGCAGTTTGGGGGCAGCGGGCGCAGAGACCCAGTACTTC	CASSLGAAGAETQYF
few	TRBV6-1	TRBD1	TRBJ1-2	15	TGTGCCAGCAGAAGCGGGTCCAGGGGGCGGGAAAGCTACACCTTC	CASRSGSRGRESYTF
few	TRBV11-2	-	TRBJ1-1	16	TGTGCCAGCAGCTTACATTACAGGGTTGAGAACACTGAAGCTTTCTTT	CASSLHYRVENTEAFF
many	TRBV28	-	TRBJ1-2	15	TGTGCCAGCAGTTTCGGCGGGGGCGCAAACTATGGCTACACCTTC	CASSFGGGANYGYTF
-	TRBV2	TRBD1	TRBJ2-5	11	TGTGCCAGCAGTATTGACAGGGCCCAGTACTTC	CASSIDRAQYF
few	TRBV29-1	-	TRBJ2-4	13	TGCAGCGGAATCGGCCTAGCCAAAAACATTCAGTACTTC	CSGIGLAKNIQYF
many	TRBV4-2	TRBD1	TRBJ1-5	19	TGTGCCAGCAGCCAAGCTGCGACAGGGGGGTCCTATAGCAATCAGCCCCAGCATTTT	CASSQAATGGSYSNQPQHF
-	TRBV7-2	-	TRBJ2-4	16	TGTGCCAGCAGCAAAATTGGACAGCTAGCCAAAAACGTTCAGTACTTC	CASSKIGQLAKNVQYF
-	TRBV15	-	TRBJ2-7	15	TGTGCCACCAGCAGAGATCTCGGGAAATTCAACGAGCAGTACTTC	CATSRDLGKFNEQYF
many	TRBV11-2	-	TRBJ2-5	13	TGTGCCAGCTCCCCGGGCTTGGAGGAGACCCAGTACTTC	CASSPGLEETQYF
few	TRBV4-2	-	TRBJ2-7	15	TGTGCCAGCAGCCAAGATCCGGCGGGGAGGTCCGAGCAGTACTTC	CASSQDPAGRSEQYF
-	TRBV6-1	-	TRBJ1-1	14	TGTGCCAGCAATAAGGACAGAATGAACACTGAAGCTTTCTTT	CASNKDRMNTEAFF
many	TRBV19	-	TRBJ1-1	15	TGTGCCAGTAGGTCCGGGACGCTAGTCCGCACTGAAGCTTTCTTT	CASRSGTLVRTEAFF
many	TRBV28	-	TRBJ1-2	15	TGTGCCAGCAGCACCGGTGGACAGACCCGATATGGCTACACCTTC	CASSTGGQTRYGYTF
few	TRBV6-5	TRBD1	TRBJ2-5	16	TGTGCCAGCAGTCACCTACTCGGGACAGGGAAGGAGACCCAGTACTTC	CASSHLLGTGKETQYF